These 26 T cell receptor beta chains share one sample of origin, sequenced in a study of cytomegalovirus exposure and HLA in healthy donors. It was with 60 Vbeta and 13 Jbeta primers that the PCR ran. Data came from immunoSEQ multiplex PCR; TCRdb stores just in-frame clones and leaves some out. Counted here are some 110,000 clones, approximately 12% occurring once; the ten biggest clones make up about a sixth. Sequenced sample: PBMCs. The receptors stem from a man aged 40-55 years in good health and CMV-seropositive.

This clone was detected a few times. J is TRBJ2-2 and V is TRBV12-5, with TRBD1 identical over 7 bases. Germline CDR1 is LGHNT and CDR2 is FRNRAP. V shed 6 bases and J 4 bases; nucleotides not matched to a gene: 5. There are 14 residues in the CDR3. The CDR3 region is CASGRQGFTGELFF. CDR3 nucleotide sequence: TGTGCTAGTGGCCGACAGGGTTTCACCGGGGAGCTGTTTTTT.

This clone occurred a few times. J is TRBJ1-5 and V is TRBV2; D unclear. Germline V gene lookup returns CDR1 SNHLY and CDR2 FYNNEI. V was pared by 4 bases and J by 0 bases, with 10 bases between. The CDR3 loop spans 15 amino acids. The CDR3 region is CASSAEGYSNQPQHF. CDR3 nucleotides: TGTGCCAGCAGTGCAGAGGGATATAGCAATCAGCCCCAGCATTTT.

CDR3 protein: CASSLGTVNTEAFF. The CDR3 DNA is TGTGCCAGCAGTTTAGGGACAGTTAACACTGAAGCTTTCTTT. The J gene is TRBJ1-1, the V gene TRBV28; TRBD1 aligns across 7 bases. J gave up 2 bases and V 2 bases, and 2 bases lay outside the gene matches. This CDR3 is built from 14 residues. CDR1 and CDR2 (germline): MDHEN, SYDVKM.

The table lists this clone with a few counts. V is TRBV11-3 and J is TRBJ1-1; 10 nucleotides agree with TRBD1. CDR1 is SGHNT and CDR2 is YENEEA in the germline V gene. J lost 3 bases, V lost 5 bases, and 6 bases had no gene match. This CDR3 has 15 residues. The CDR3 loop reads CASSPGQGGYTEAFF. Written as DNA, the CDR3 is TGTGCCAGCAGCCCCGGACAGGGGGGATACACTGAAGCTTTCTTT.

J is TRBJ2-1 and V is TRBV6-1; 11 bases are shared with TRBD2. The CDR3 is made up of 15 amino acids. V lost 2 bases, J lost 8 bases, and 5 bases stayed unmatched. CDR1 and CDR2 (germline): MNHNS, SASEGT. The DNA for the CDR3 is TGTGCCAGCAGTGAAACTAGCGGGAGAAGAGATGAGCAGTTCTTC. Its translation: CASSETSGRRDEQFF.

To note about this clone: A far larger clone is one base from this, pointing to a likely read error. The chain employs TRBV6-1 and TRBJ2-7, with 11 nucleotides matching TRBD2. CDR1 MNHNS and CDR2 SASEGT come from the germline V gene. CDR3 length equals 15 residues. Written as DNA, the CDR3 is TGTGCCAGCAGCGAGACTAGCGGGATCTCCTACGATCAGTACTTC. This encodes CASSETSGISYDQYF.

The rearrangement uses TRBV25-1 and TRBJ2-4; 9 bases map to TRBD2. The CDR3 length is 15 residues. Germline V lookup: CDR1 MGHDK, CDR2 SYGVNS. Unmatched junction bases numbered 4, after V lost 2 bases and J lost 5 bases. The DNA of the CDR3 is TGTGCCAGCAGTGAAGGCGGGAGGGCGGAAAACATTCAGTACTTC. It specifies CASSEGGRAENIQYF.

This clone was seen only a few times. The chain has TRBV29-1 and TRBJ2-5, with 8 bases aligning to TRBD1. The J call may be in error: the DNA end matches TRBJ2-7 better. This CDR3 has 12 amino acids. In germline, CDR1 is SQVTM, CDR2 ANQGSEA. In DNA form, the CDR3 reads TGCAGCGTCCGGACAGGGTCCTACGAGCAGTACTTC. It translates to CSVRTGSYEQYF.

V gene TRBV29-1 combines with J gene TRBJ1-4; possibly TRBD1 for D (5 bases). Germline loops: CDR1 SQVTM, CDR2 ANQGSEA. CDR3 length: 11 amino acids. V gave up 8 bases and J gave up 7 bases, with 11 bases separating them. The CDR3 region is CSMTVGEKLFF. The CDR3, as DNA: TGCAGCATGACAGTAGGTGAAAAACTGTTTTTT.

The chain uses TRBV7-2 and TRBJ1-1; weak D call: TRBD1 (6 bases). The germline V and J ends were trimmed by 3 bases and 7 bases, with 12 bases remaining between them. Per germline, CDR1 SGHTA and CDR2 FQGNSA. CDR3 length equals 13 residues. The CDR3, as DNA: TGTGCCAGCAGCTTTAACAGGGAGGGTGAAGCTTTCTTT. Its translation: CASSFNREGEAFF.

This clone appeared a few times. The rearrangement joins TRBV5-4 to TRBJ2-3; 12 nucleotides align to TRBD2. Germline V gene data show CDR1 as SGHNT and CDR2 as YYREEE (reference sequence). This CDR3 spans 15 amino acids. V lost 4 bases to trimming and J lost 3 bases; unmatched junction nucleotides: 3. The DNA of the CDR3 is TGTGCCAGCAGCCCCGGGACTAGCGGGACAGATACGCAGTATTTT. It encodes CASSPGTSGTDTQYF.

The gene calls are TRBV7-2 and TRBJ2-7; 10 nucleotides align to TRBD1. Germline V gene lookup returns CDR1 SGHTA and CDR2 FQGNSA. The CDR3 loop spans 15 amino acids. The V and J ends lost 5 bases and 4 bases, in that order; junction bases with no gene match: 8. CDR3 residues: CASSAMRTGGYEQYF. The CDR3 region has the DNA TGTGCCAGCAGCGCTATGCGGACAGGGGGGTACGAGCAGTACTTC. The variable domain in full, with the rest retrieved from reference TRBV7-2 and TRBJ2-7, is GAGVSQSPSNKVTEKGKDVELRCDPISGHTALYWYRQSLGQGLEFLIYFQGNSAPDKSGLPSDRFSAERTGGSVSTLTIQRTQQEDSAVYLCASSAMRTGGYEQYFGPGTRLTVT.

V and J are TRBV27 and TRBJ1-1; D ambiguous. The CDR3 is 15 residues long. Germline V lookup: CDR1 MNHEY, CDR2 SMNVEV (reference sequence). With 2 bases removed from V and 6 bases from J, the gap between germline ends came to 16 bases. CDR3: CASSLIRGSWAEAFF. DNA of the CDR3: TGTGCCAGCAGTTTAATTAGAGGGAGTTGGGCTGAAGCTTTCTTT.

The J gene is TRBJ2-1, the V gene TRBV9, with 8 bases fitting TRBD2. CDR1 and CDR2 from the germline V gene are SGDLS and YYNGEE. J was trimmed by 7 bases and V by 3 bases; bases with no gene match: 3. The CDR3 covers 13 residues. DNA of the CDR3: TGTGCCAGCAGCGGGATAGCGGGAAATGAGCAGTTCTTC. It codes for CASSGIAGNEQFF.

This rearrangement joins TRBV27 to TRBJ2-7, with TRBD2 matching 14 bases. Losses at the gene ends were 6 bases for V and 5 bases for J; bases not matched to a gene: 6. The CDR3 length is 15 residues. Germline CDR1 is MNHEY and CDR2 is SMNVEV (reference sequence). Here the CDR3 DNA reads TGTGCCAGCAGCCGGACTAGCGGGAGGTTGAACGAGCAGTACTTC. Translation: CASSRTSGRLNEQYF.

The chain carries TRBV7-9 and TRBJ2-3, with TRBD1 matching 7 bases. CDR1 SEHNR and CDR2 FQNEAQ come from the germline V gene (reference sequence). This CDR3 has 17 residues. J lost 4 bases, V lost 4 bases, and 14 bases had no gene match. Written as DNA, the CDR3 is TGTGCCAGCAGCTCCCGACAGGGTGGTTGGGGCTCAGATACGCAGTATTTT. It yields the protein CASSSRQGGWGSDTQYF.

V usage is TRBV30 and J usage is TRBJ1-2, with 8 bases matching TRBD1. Germline assignment: CDR1 GTSNPN and CDR2 SVGIG (reference sequence). V lost 3 bases, J lost 8 bases, and 5 bases stayed unmatched. The CDR3 is made up of 12 amino acids. CDR3 sequence: CAWSGGTGGYTF. The DNA of the CDR3 is TGTGCCTGGAGCGGAGGGACAGGCGGCTACACCTTC.

This clone was counted once. The chain has TRBV19 and TRBJ2-5, with 7 bases fitting TRBD1. CDR1 and CDR2 from the germline V gene are LNHDA and SQIVND (reference sequence). CDR3 length: 15 residues. Unmatched junction bases numbered 6, after V lost 4 bases and J lost 1 base. Here the CDR3 reads CASSKYRGFQETQYF. The CDR3 nucleotides read TGTGCCAGTAGTAAATACAGGGGATTCCAAGAGACCCAGTACTTC.

The CDR3 sequence: CASSFQDPYGYTF. DNA of the CDR3: TGCGCCAGCAGCTTTCAGGATCCCTATGGCTACACCTTC. This rearrangement joins TRBV5-1 to TRBJ1-2; no firm D call. The V gene lost 2 bases and the J gene lost 4 bases, with 9 bases spanning the gap. The CDR3 has 13 amino acids. The V gene's germline CDR1 is SGHRS and CDR2 YFSETQ.

This clone was detected a few times. The gene calls are TRBV19 and TRBJ1-4; D is unclear. Germline lookup yields CDR1 LNHDA and CDR2 SQIVND (reference sequence). The CDR3 sequence is 14 residues long. Trimming pared 3 bases from V and 4 bases from J, leaving 9 bases between. The CDR3 DNA sequence: TGTGCCAGTAGTATGGGGAGGCTTAATGAAAAACTGTTTTTT. This codes for CASSMGRLNEKLFF.

This clone was detected a few times. This chain joins TRBV13 and TRBJ1-1; 8 nucleotides line up with TRBD1. V gave up 10 bases and J gave up 4 bases; unmatched junction bases: 17. The germline gives CDR1 PRHDT, CDR2 FYEKMQ (reference sequence). This CDR3 is 16 amino acids long. The CDR3 here is CATRGQASAFSTEAFF. CDR3 coding DNA: TGTGCCACCCGGGGACAGGCTTCGGCCTTTTCCACTGAAGCTTTCTTT. The complete variable domain, with remaining parts taken from reference TRBV13 and TRBJ1-1, reads AAGVIQSPRHLIKEKRETATLKCYPIPRHDTVYWYQQGPGQDPQFLISFYEKMQSDKGSIPDRFSAQQFSDYHSELNMSSLELGDSALYFCATRGQASAFSTEAFFGQGTRLTVV.

The chain is built from TRBV7-2 and TRBJ2-3; 12 positions agree with TRBD2. Germline V lookup: CDR1 SGHTA, CDR2 FQGNSA. CDR3 length: 15 residues. J gave up 4 bases and V 5 bases, and 4 bases lay outside the gene matches. Written as DNA, the CDR3 is TGTGCCAGCAGCCTGGGACTAGCGGGCTCAGATACGCAGTATTTT. Protein product: CASSLGLAGSDTQYF.

This clone was counted only a few times. The rearrangement joins TRBV9 to TRBJ2-1, with 7 nucleotides matching TRBD2. The V gene end was trimmed by 0 bases and the J gene end by 0 bases; junction bases not matched to a gene: 3. Germline-derived CDR1 and CDR2 are SGDLS and YYNGEE. The length of the CDR3 is 16 residues. The CDR3 sequence: CASSVGTGGSYNEQFF. In DNA form, the CDR3 reads TGTGCCAGCAGCGTAGGAACGGGGGGCTCCTACAATGAGCAGTTCTTC.

The chain carries TRBV19 and TRBJ1-2; no clear D. The germline gives CDR1 LNHDA, CDR2 SQIVND (reference sequence). The CDR3 has 14 amino acids. V gave up 5 bases and J gave up 2 bases, with 12 bases separating them. Here the CDR3 DNA reads TGTGCCAGTAGTGCTTTACAAGCGAACTATGGCTACACCTTC. Residues: CASSALQANYGYTF.

V and J are TRBV5-5 and TRBJ1-3, with D perhaps matching TRBD1 (6 bases). CDR3 size: 14 residues. Per the germline V gene, CDR1 is SGHKS and CDR2 is YYEKEE (reference sequence). V was clipped by 6 bases and J by 0 bases, with 10 bases between them. DNA for the CDR3: TGTGCCAGCATCCGGACAGTCTCTGGAAACACCATATATTTT. Protein sequence: CASIRTVSGNTIYF.

The rearrangement links TRBV18 to TRBJ1-2; maybe TRBD1 (6 bases). In germline, CDR1 is KGHSH, CDR2 LQKENI. The CDR3 is 14 residues long. Trimming cost V 5 bases and J 7 bases, with 17 bases left between them. The DNA for the CDR3 is TGTGCCAGCTCATCAGGTCGGGGGGCAAGTGGCTACACCTTC. Translation: CASSSGRGASGYTF.